This TCR beta chain derives from a study of graft-versus-host responses after intestinal transplantation. About the research overall: Recipients got multivisceral, liver-intestinal, or isolated intestinal transplants. Induction with anti-thymocyte globulin, then tacrolimus and steroids for approximately three years, was given to all recipients.

Libraries were prepared by immunoSEQ multiplex PCR; TCRdb keeps only in-frame clonotypes and omits some of them. This sample yields 77,000 or so clones, of which around 92% are seen a single time; 0.65% to 0.75% belongs to the top ten. As regards this clone: Its antigen is as yet unknown.

The V gene's germline CDR1 is MGHRA and CDR2 YSYEKL. Trimming removed 0 bases at V and 1 base at J, with 12 bases between. This CDR3 is built from 16 residues. General study results and limits: Detected in recipient marrow were GvH clones, some of which were first observed in ileum or blood. Early after transplant, HvG declines were associated with peak levels of circulating GvH clones.

The chain joins TRBV4-1 to TRBJ1-1; D might be TRBD1 (6 bases). This sequence was found in a human patient who received an intestinal transplant, so some T cells may come from the graft donor. The sample was PBMCs, taken 98 days after intestinal transplantation. Here the CDR3 reads CASSQDGQGGNTEAFF. CDR3 DNA sequence: TGCGCCAGCAGCCAAGACGGTCAAGGGGGGAACACTGAAGCTTTCTTT.